This record looks at one T cell receptor beta chain sequence and its context. Its antigen is undetermined. This entry belongs to a study of shared clonotypes between healthy human individuals. Study-wide results and limits: A small donor pool kept down the genetic and exposure-history diversity that was represented.

The study ran the assay at deep level. Study processing details: Filtering of immunoSEQ junctional sequences could not match full-length read filtering. Assay used: immunoSEQ multiplex PCR; TCRdb lists only in-frame clones, some missing. V, J and clone size were drawn from that table, and D and trimming were deduced from the DNA. Of about 470,000 clones detected, 70% to 80% appear once; the ten largest clones hold less than 15%. The junction had 7 bases not matched to a gene; V was cut back by 5 bases and J by 7 bases. There are 15 residues in the CDR3. The germline CDR1 and CDR2 sequences are SGHTA and FQGTGA.

The sequenced sample consisted of PBMCs. The V call is TRBV7-3, the J call TRBJ1-4; TRBD1 agrees at 10 bases. The source of this sequence is a woman aged 35 to 49 in good health. Some clones in this sample may be carry-over from other donors' samples. The CDR3 spells CASSMTGGGSEKLFF. The CDR3 nucleotides read TGTGCCAGCAGCATGACAGGGGGCGGAAGTGAAAAACTGTTTTTT.